This T cell receptor (beta chain) was sequenced during a study of high-grade serous ovarian cancer treatment subgroups. At the level of the study: On average, just over 14,000 reads and 6,000 to 7,500 unique TCR beta rearrangements were obtained per sample.

Turning to this clone: Its specificity is not known.

Study results and caveats: The analyses considered CDR3 and ignored CDR1 and CDR2. Without spatial data, bulk sequencing limits insight into HGSC tumor diversity. Same-patient tumor repertoires overlapped at about 0.1 to 0.8; different patients barely overlapped.

Tumor tissue was taken before any definitive surgery or chemotherapy was given. The germline V gene encodes CDR1 SGHNT and CDR2 YENEEA. This CDR3 spans 12 amino acids. Trimming shortened V by 3 bases and J by 7 bases, and 9 bases separated the two germline ends. The table came from immunoSEQ multiplex PCR; TCRdb's copy has only in-frame clones and leaves some out. This sample carries 7,600 or so clones, 78% of them seen once, and the ten largest clones take roughly 10%. The sample consisted of tumor tissue. This chain uses TRBV11-3 with TRBJ1-1; D not resolved. The receptor comes from a human donor with high-grade serous ovarian cancer. As DNA, the CDR3 is TGTGCCAGCAGCTTCCAGCGGAATGAAGCTTTCTTT. Its translation: CASSFQRNEAFF.